This T cell receptor (beta chain) is drawn from a study of cytomegalovirus exposure and HLA in healthy donors (dated by TCRdb to about 2017). Study-wide context: An earlier analysis of under 600 of the donors reported 250 to 300 Gb of sequence data and around 110 million unique TCR beta sequences from about 179 million T cells. About 310 gigabases of sequencing data and 70 million to 85 million unique TCR sequences were included in an early release covering about 600 HLA-typed donors. The genetic ancestry cluster associated with self-reported Caucasian donors included around four fifths of the roughly 380 genotyped donors. The study aimed to test whether signatures of past pathogen exposure could be identified by cataloging public T cell receptors. The study profiled the T cell repertoires of fewer than 850 subjects by immunosequencing and related them to cytomegalovirus serostatus. A separate validation cohort of about 110 different subjects was used in addition to the 666-subject first cohort. To predict cytomegalovirus infection status, the study combined high-throughput TCR immunosequencing, statistical association of individual TCRs with disease status, and machine learning. A later analysis re-analyzed previously published TCR beta repertoires from several hundred donors and added high-resolution HLA genotyping to study TCR occurrence patterns. Rather than using new phenotypic data, the later analysis identified candidate immune exposures from TCR beta sequences and from how often those sequences occurred across donors. An earlier analysis of 587 of the donors used high-throughput TCR beta sequencing to judge whether each TCR beta V gene segment behaved as functional or pseudogenic. Alongside the repertoire data, information on donor age, sex, ethnicity and CMV serostatus was compiled. A later genetic analysis took genome-wide SNP genotypes for about 60% of the roughly 670 donors and used that subset as a discovery cohort. Every repertoire in the discovery cohort had been generated on one and the same sequencing platform. HLA typing covered class I and class II loci at four-digit resolution. Typing coverage varied by locus: 629-630 donors for A, B, C, DRB1 and DQB1; roughly 520 for DQA1; approximately 570 for DPA1; more than 450 for DPB1. A handful of DR-DQ haplotypes were handled as single units for association and clustering because linkage in the cohort was strong. Among about 370 genotyped donors of the cohort, an average of roughly 230,000 unique TCR beta nucleotide sequences was sequenced per donor, of which 15% to 20% were non-productive. The investigation overall reported the following: In a later analysis, several top co-occurrence clusters were reported to appear linked to parvovirus B19, influenza, CMV and Epstein-Barr virus. A further reported finding was that TCR beta sequences accurately predicted the HLA-A and HLA-B alleles for most subjects in the first cohort. Because HLA typing was unavailable for some donors at each locus, only the typed subset was used in association tests. Linkage disequilibrium might explain the correlated functional status among segregating V segments, but an unknown experimental factor could not be ruled out. Most TCR sequences were observed very rarely across donors, whereas some public TCRs were present in many individuals. A total of about 150 TCR beta chains were listed by the study as associated with cytomegalovirus. A later analysis found that most CMV-associated TCR beta chains appeared HLA-restricted, with HLA associations seemingly driven largely by CMV exposure. In a later analysis, HLA-associated TCR beta chains were found to be more clonally expanded and to have lower generation probabilities than equally common non-associated chains. A group of highly shared sequence variants was considered likely to be a technical artifact of the sequencing pipeline. Some IMGT-functional V segments, including TRBV6-2 and TRBV6-3, could not be told apart with the 87-base-pair reads, so those segments were excluded. A later genetic analysis associated a missense DCLRE1C variant with V-gene and J-gene trimming of TCR beta chains, and an independent cohort replicated the association. At a false discovery rate of 0.05, a later analysis linked 16,951 TCR beta sequences to specific HLA alleles. In both the original and validation cohorts, the classifier was reported to diagnose cytomegalovirus status with high specificity and sensitivity. CMV serostatus was the only immune exposure information available for the cohort. Sequencing depth was assumed to be roughly uniform across donors in the presence/absence analyses, though that assumption may not hold. Broadly in line with IMGT annotations, most TCR beta V segments showed up in productive rearrangements about 87% or about 30% of the time in an earlier analysis of approximately 640 of the donors. In vitro tests confirmed that a few of the cytomegalovirus-associated TCR beta chains recognize cytomegalovirus antigens. According to the authors, the approach could potentially be generalized to other disease states and immunological phenotypes. Strong co-occurrence of HLA alleles, especially DR and DQ, made assigning TCR associations to individual alleles difficult. In a later genetic analysis, fewer N-insertions in productive TCRs were reported among donors in an Asian-associated ancestry cluster than the roughly 700-donor mean. The cohort was sequenced for TCR beta chains only, and without alpha or paired-chain data the features that could be detected were limited. In a later analysis, the rate of TCR association differed among HLA loci, with DRB1 alleles having the most associated TCRs and HLA-C alleles having the fewest. Seventeen rarely observed V segments, including chromosome 9 orphons, were excluded from the earlier analysis of approximately 500 of the donors because counts were too low.

As concerns this clone: Which antigen it targets is not known.

CDR1 and CDR2 were assigned from the germline V gene as SGHNT and YENEEA. The CDR3 has 15 amino acids, counting the end cysteine and phenylalanine. The CDR3 DNA has 45 bases and is translated from base 1. Here V drops 5 bases and J drops 9 bases, and the junction holds 4 bases not matched to any gene. Libraries were built with the immunoSEQ multiplex PCR assay. For the multiplex PCR, a mixture combining 60 forward primers for TCR Vbeta segments and 13 reverse primers for TCR Jbeta segments was used. Amplification of the CDR3 region of rearranged TCR beta genes was performed with a multiplex PCR assay on genomic DNA. The Illumina HiSeq System was used to sequence the amplified TCR beta libraries as 87-base-pair reads. The original methods were these. A later analysis counted 65 million to 90 million unique TCR beta chains across the approximately 700 repertoires, and 9.5 million to 11 million of these chains were shared by at least two donors. Raw reads were error-corrected and collapsed into unique sequences with a nearest-neighbor algorithm that merged closely related sequences to remove PCR and sequencing errors. Alignment of CDR3 sequences to IMGT reference sequences was used to assign V, D and J gene segments. Each retained sequence needed at least a six-nucleotide match to both a V gene segment and a J gene segment. A rearrangement counted as productive if the CDR3 had no stop codons and remained in frame with V and J, and every other rearrangement counted as non-productive. Following IMGT convention, CDR3 was defined as the stretch from the second conserved V-encoded cysteine up to the conserved J-encoded phenylalanine. The earlier analysis of 587 of the donors excluded sequences that lacked an unambiguous match to a single V gene segment. An earlier analysis of 500 to 600 of the donors classified V segments as functional when productive rearrangements were above 56.7% and as segregating when the standard deviation between donors was above 5%. A statistical classification framework was developed to diagnose cytomegalovirus status using the catalog of TCR beta chain sequences. In a later analysis, TCR nucleotide sequences were compared against IMGT/GENE-DB human TR gene sequences so that V and J genes could be assigned. In a later analysis, CDR3 sequences and most-parsimonious VDJ recombination scenarios were assigned using the TCRdist pipeline. In a later analysis, each TCR beta chain was defined by its CDR3 amino acid sequence together with its V-gene family, and reads without a unique V-gene family were excluded. In a later analysis, 550 to 650 highly shared, low-generation-probability nucleotide sequences were removed to address suspected cross-contamination and a sequencing artifact. A later analysis calculated a clonal expansion index for each public chain from normalized within-repertoire ranks of inferred template counts. Generation probabilities in a later analysis came from a VDJ recombination model fitted to out-of-frame rearrangements, and those results were checked against IGoR. In a later analysis, TCR-TCR, TCR-HLA and TCR-CMV co-occurrence was scored with hypergeometric tests, and a repertoire-size bias correction was applied to TCR pairs. To estimate false discovery rates, a later analysis permuted the HLA or CMV assignments 20 times. A later analysis grouped co-occurring TCRs with DBSCAN, adding TCRdist sequence similarity when clustering within HLA-allele-positive subsets. For co-occurrence clustering, repertoires with fewer than 30,000 or more than 120,000 public chains were excluded, along with 5 or 6 repertoires with anomalous nucleotide sharing. Not all clones reach the TCRdb copy of this immuneACCESS table, which keeps in-frame sequences only. Checked studies attribute under half of the gap to unresolved V genes and leave the rest unexplained. V, J and clone size reflect that table, while D and trimming were determined from the DNA. The sample's own table lists some 71,000 clones. Around 1.6% of the sample comes from the top ten.

The cohort was made up of approximately 700 healthy bone marrow donors. Cohort members were all nominally healthy when sampled, although unrecorded immune exposures were likely present. The donor was CMV seronegative and belonged to the group of over 300 seronegative cohort members. A peripheral blood sample was provided by each donor, and peripheral blood mononuclear cells were used for TCR beta sequencing. The Qiagen DNeasy Blood Extraction Kit was used to extract genomic DNA from the blood cell samples. The chain links TRBV11-3 with TRBJ2-1; 16 middle bases align to TRBD2. The material sequenced was PBMCs. This TCR derives from a woman aged 25 to 45 in good health and CMV-seronegative. CDR3 protein: CASSPGTSGRAEQFF. The DNA sequence is given as TGTGCCAGCAGCCCCGGGACTAGCGGGAGGGCTGAGCAGTTCTTC.